These 28 T cell receptor delta chains originate from one sample sequenced in a study of DNA immune sequencing with unique molecular identifiers. All 8 TRDV and 4 TRDJ genes were targeted in 32-plex amplification of genomic DNA. Adapter PCR followed 3 barcoding PCR cycles that attached a 12-nucleotide UMI. TCRdb reanalysed the multiplex PCR reads via CATT. The table records several thousand delta-chain clones, roughly 10% of them present only once. The sample consisted of gamma-delta T cells enriched from blood buffy coat, or unenriched PBMCs (not recorded which). The receptors here all came from a human donor in good health.

Note on this clone: Translating this DNA gives a protein that differs at residue 9 from the TCRdb one, which belongs to a much larger clone; a read error is likely, and the protein shown is this translation. J is TRDJ3 and V is TRDV2, with a weak D call TRDD3 (5 bases). CDR1 GEAIGNYY and CDR2 EKD come from the germline V gene. The CDR3 contains 20 residues. Trimming cost V 4 bases and J 0 bases, with 21 bases left between them. In nucleotides, the CDR3 is TGTGCCTGTGATCCCATTGTACTGGAGGAAAGCTCCTGGGACACCCGACAGATGTTTTTC. As protein: CACDPIVLEESSWDTRQMFF.

Comment on this clone: This is likely an artifact of a read error, given a far larger clone one base away. The genes are TRDV2 and TRDJ1; possible D gene TRDD3, 6 bases. Trimming removed 4 bases at V and 4 bases at J, with 21 bases between. CDR3 length: 16 residues. Germline CDR1 and CDR2: GEAIGNYY and EKD. This CDR3 is CACDPDGGAKDDKLIF. CDR3 coding DNA: TGTGCCTGTGATCCTGATGGGGGGGCCAAGGACGATAAACTCATCTTT.

The sample holds a few counts of this clone. The protein in TCRdb stems from a much larger clone and differs at residue 14 from this DNA's translation, likely a read error; here the protein is translated from the DNA. This same CDR3 is encoded by further DNA sequences in the sample. The gene calls are TRDV2 and TRDJ1; 9 bases agree with TRDD3. CDR1 is GEAIGNYY, CDR2 EKD, per germline. The V and J ends lost 0 bases and 3 bases, in that order; junction bases with no gene match: 16. The CDR3 length is 19 residues. CDR3 loop: CACDTLSLLGEEYSDKLIF. The CDR3 DNA reads TGTGCCTGTGACACCTTGTCTTTACTGGGGGAAGAGTACTCCGATAAACTCATCTTT.

This clone is deemed medium-sized. Other DNA sequences in this specimen translate into the identical CDR3. The genes are TRDV2 and TRDJ1, with D perhaps given as TRDD2 or TRDD3 (6 bases each). The CDR3 is made up of 18 amino acids. The germline gives CDR1 GEAIGNYY, CDR2 EKD. Deletions cut 1 base from V and 0 bases from J, with 20 bases between. The CDR3 loop reads CACDTVLRGSPYTDKLIF. The CDR3 coding sequence is TGTGCCTGTGACACTGTCCTACGGGGGAGCCCGTACACCGATAAACTCATCTTT.

This clone was counted only a few times. One base separates it from a far larger clone, so it is likely a read error. Other DNA sequences in the sample encode the same CDR3. The chain combines TRDV2 with TRDJ3; D may be TRDD3 (5 bases). Trimming pared 0 bases from V and 4 bases from J, leaving 18 bases between. Germline V CDR1 and CDR2: GEAIGNYY, EKD. The CDR3 covers 19 residues. CDR3 sequence (DNA): TGTGCCTGTGACACCGCCGGGGGGGCTAGCTCATGGGACACCCGACAGATGTTTTTC. Amino acids: CACDTAGGASSWDTRQMFF.

Worth noting for this clone: TCRdb pairs this DNA with a much larger clone's protein that differs at residue 5, likely a read error; the protein shown was translated from the DNA. The chain links TRDV2 to TRDJ1; 9 nucleotides align to TRDD3. V was pared by 3 bases and J by 0 bases, with 10 bases of the junction left unmatched. The germline CDR1 and CDR2 sequences are GEAIGNYY and EKD. The CDR3 consists of 17 residues. CDR3 region: CACDALGDGKYTDKLIF. The CDR3 DNA follows: TGTGCCTGTGACGCTCTGGGGGATGGAAAGTACACCGATAAACTCATCTTT.

This clone has only a few counts. With a far larger clone one base away, a read error is the likely cause. The same CDR3 can be traced to other DNA sequences in this sample. The chain is built from TRDV2 and TRDJ1, with 11 nucleotides matching TRDD3. Germline V CDR1 and CDR2: GEAIGNYY, EKD. V lost 4 bases to trimming and J lost 0 bases; unmatched junction nucleotides: 15. The CDR3 runs to 19 residues. The CDR3 DNA sequence: TGTGCCTGTGATACCGTATCGAACTGGGGGATATCAGACACCGATAAACTCATCTTT. Protein product: CACDTVSNWGISDTDKLIF.

This clone was counted only a few times. For this DNA, TCRdb reports the protein of a much larger clone, which diverges at residue 3, most likely from a read error; the protein presented here is translated directly from the DNA. The chain joins TRDV2 to TRDJ1; 8 positions agree with TRDD3. The CDR3 is 20 residues long. From germline, CDR1 is GEAIGNYY and CDR2 EKD. CDR3 sequence: CARDTLRVSGGHEYTDKLIF. Here the CDR3 DNA reads TGTGCCCGTGACACCCTGAGGGTTTCTGGGGGACACGAGTACACCGATAAACTCATCTTT.

The table lists this clone with a few counts. The protein TCRdb gives is from a much larger clone and does not agree with this DNA's translation at residue 7, likely a read error; the protein shown here comes from the DNA. The chain links TRDV2 to TRDJ1; TRDD3 aligns across 8 bases. The germline V gene has CDR1 GEAIGNYY and CDR2 EKD. The ends lost 3 bases at V and 1 base at J; junction bases unmatched: 15. CDR3 length: 18 residues. The DNA for the CDR3 is TGTGCCTGTGACCTTCTGAGGGATACGCTTCTTACCACCGATAAACTCATCTTT. Its translation: CACDLLRDTLLTTDKLIF.

This clone was observed a handful of times. V gene TRAV38-2/DV8 combines with J gene TRDJ1; D possibly corresponds to TRDD3 (7 bases). Germline-derived CDR1 and CDR2 are TSESDYY and QEAYKQQN. CDR3 size: 21 residues. V lost 1 base and J lost 0, with 28 bases in between. The CDR3 nucleotides read TGTGCTTATAGGAGCCCCTCCTACGTGGGGGGACTGGGGCCCTACACCGATAAACTCATCTTT. Translated: CAYRSPSYVGGLGPYTDKLIF.

Concerning this clone itself: TCRdb lists the protein of a much larger clone for this DNA, which differs at residue 12, so this is likely a read error; the protein given here is translated from the DNA itself. This rearrangement joins TRDV2 to TRDJ1, with 7 bases lining up with TRDD3. V gave up 3 bases and J gave up 1 base; unmatched junction bases: 16. The germline gives CDR1 GEAIGNYY, CDR2 EKD. There are 18 residues in the CDR3. The CDR3 region is CACDPLMGETASTDKLIF. Here the CDR3 DNA reads TGTGCCTGTGACCCCCTAATGGGGGAAACCGCGAGCACCGATAAACTCATCTTT.

With regard to this clone: The protein TCRdb gives is from a much larger clone and does not agree with this DNA's translation at residue 3, likely a read error; the protein shown here comes from the DNA. The V and J genes are TRDV2 and TRDJ1; 9 positions match TRDD3. Germline V gene data show CDR1 as GEAIGNYY and CDR2 as EKD. This CDR3 has 17 residues. CDR3 nucleotides: TGTGCCAGTGACACTCTGGGGGATGGAAAGTACACCGATAAACTCATCTTT. Protein: CASDTLGDGKYTDKLIF.

As for this clone: The protein recorded in TCRdb matches a much larger clone and deviates from this DNA's translation at residue 17, suggesting a read error; the protein here is obtained by translating the DNA. The CDR3 DNA reads TGTGCCTGTGACAAAGTACTGGGGGATACGCGCTCCTGGGACACCCGACCGATGTTTTTC. Amino acids: CACDKVLGDTRSWDTRPMFF. The chain uses TRDV2 and TRDJ3; 13 bases map to TRDD3. CDR1 and CDR2 from the germline V gene are GEAIGNYY and EKD. The CDR3 length is 20 residues.

For this clone: Since a far larger clone is one base different, this is likely a read error. This CDR3 is also generated by other DNA sequences in the sample. The V call is TRDV2, the J call TRDJ1, with D maybe TRDD3 (6 bases). This CDR3 is 17 amino acids long. Germline V gene lookup returns CDR1 GEAIGNYY and CDR2 EKD. The V end lost 0 bases, the J end lost 0 bases, and 16 bases lay between the germline ends. The CDR3 bases are TGTGCCTGTGACACCCTTACCGGGGGACCCTACACCGATAAACTCATCTTT. Amino acid sequence: CACDTLTGGPYTDKLIF.

In this sample, this clone turned up a few times. The protein TCRdb lists belongs to a much larger clone and differs from this DNA's translation at residue 4, which points to a read error; the protein shown is made from the DNA. This chain links TRDV2 with TRDJ3; D unresolved. Per germline, CDR1 GEAIGNYY and CDR2 EKD. V dropped 5 bases and J dropped 0 bases, with 19 bases sitting between them. The CDR3 loop spans 19 amino acids. This CDR3 is CACVQIKEEPSWDTRQMFF. The CDR3 DNA is TGTGCCTGTGTCCAAATCAAGGAGGAGCCCTCCTGGGACACCCGACAGATGTTTTTC.

The table lists this clone with a few counts. TCRdb's listed protein matches a much larger clone and diverges from this DNA's translation at residue 10, likely through a read error; the protein shown comes from the DNA. The V gene is TRDV2, the J gene TRDJ1; 12 bases agree with TRDD3. Germline V gene lookup returns CDR1 GEAIGNYY and CDR2 EKD. The CDR3 is made up of 18 amino acids. Trimming cost V 3 bases and J 1 base; bases outside gene matches: 11. The CDR3 reads CACDLLGDTFLTTDKLIF. The DNA of the CDR3 is TGTGCCTGTGACCTTCTGGGGGATACGTTTCTTACCACCGATAAACTCATCTTT.

Concerning this clone itself: For this DNA, TCRdb reports the protein of a much larger clone, which diverges at residue 16, most likely from a read error; the protein presented here is translated directly from the DNA. The rearrangement joins TRDV2 to TRDJ1; 10 bases match TRDD3. Germline assignment: CDR1 GEAIGNYY and CDR2 EKD. The CDR3 sequence is 20 residues long. CDR3 DNA sequence: TGTGCCTGTGACGCCGTTTTCGAGGGGGATACGAGTCCCTACACCGAAAAACTCATCTTT. Its translation: CACDAVFEGDTSPYTEKLIF.

For this clone: A read error is the likely source, as a far larger clone sits one nucleotide away. The chain uses TRDV1 and TRDJ1; 12 nucleotides line up with TRDD3. The J gene, missing from TCRdb, was assigned here through DNA to germline matching. This CDR3 spans 24 amino acids. Germline CDR1 is TSWWSYY and CDR2 is QGS. The CDR3: CALGGYLSSFTRTWGIRRTVKLIF. For the CDR3, the DNA is TGTGCTCTTGGGGGCTATCTCTCTTCCTTTACGCGTACCTGGGGGATACGGAGGACCGTTAAACTCATCTTT.

This clone was counted a few times. A far larger clone is only one base removed, so a read error is likely. Other DNA sequences within the sample encode an identical CDR3. V and J are TRDV2 and TRDJ3; 7 nucleotides align to TRDD3. The V segment lost 3 bases and the J segment 0 bases; nucleotides outside the gene matches: 19. The CDR3 is made up of 22 amino acids. Germline V gene lookup returns CDR1 GEAIGNYY and CDR2 EKD. The CDR3: CACDPTGVGGPESSWDTRQMFF. In DNA form, the CDR3 reads TGTGCCTGTGACCCAACCGGAGTTGGGGGACCCGAGAGCTCCTGGGACACCCGACAGATGTTTTTC.

This clone has a single count. This chain's CDR3 is CALGEPLPLLLGDLDKLIF. The CDR3 nucleotides are TGTGCTCTTGGGGAACCTCTTCCCTTACTACTGGGGGATCTCGATAAACTCATCTTT. The chain links TRDV1 to TRDJ1; TRDD3 agrees at 10 bases. Because TCRdb records no J gene, it was assigned here through a match of the DNA to germline. CDR3 length equals 19 residues. The V gene's germline CDR1 is TSWWSYY and CDR2 QGS. Trimming at V came to 1 base and at J to 4 bases, leaving 15 bases not matched to a gene.

This clone is medium-sized. Other DNA variants within this sample encode the same CDR3. The CDR3 sequence: CACDTVGGALTAQLFF. CDR3 bases: TGTGCCTGTGACACCGTTGGGGGAGCTTTGACAGCACAACTCTTCTTT. The chain uses TRDV2 and TRDJ2, with TRDD3 identical over 7 bases. Germline values: CDR1 GEAIGNYY, CDR2 EKD. The J segment lost 0 bases and the V segment lost 0 bases, leaving 3 bases of the junction unmatched. The length of the CDR3 is 16 residues.

This clone has just a few counts. TCRdb's protein, taken from a much larger clone, differs from this DNA's translation at residue 7, likely owing to a read error; the protein displayed comes from the DNA. The chain joins TRDV2 to TRDJ3; TRDD1 or TRDD3 may be the D gene (5 bases each). The CDR3 contains 18 residues. The V gene's germline CDR1 is GEAIGNYY and CDR2 EKD. V lost 2 bases and J lost 0, with 13 bases in between. For the CDR3, the DNA is TGTGCCTGTGACAAAATACCGGGGAGCTCCTGGGACACCCGACAGATGTTTTTC. Translated: CACDKIPGSSWDTRQMFF.

The genes are TRDV1 and TRDJ1; 12 bases align to TRDD3. TCRdb lists no J gene, so it was determined here by aligning the DNA to germline. This CDR3 has 22 residues. In germline, CDR1 is TSWWSYY, CDR2 QGS. Germline trimming cut 3 bases from V and 3 bases from J; bases unmatched to any gene: 23. The CDR3 sequence is CALGDWGTLRGTGGYLADKLIF. The CDR3 nucleotides read TGTGCTCTTGGGGACTGGGGTACGCTACGAGGGACTGGGGGATACCTGGCCGATAAACTCATCTTT.

On this clone itself: TCRdb has a much larger clone's protein, which differs at residue 7 from the translation of this DNA, likely because of a read error; what is shown is the protein translated from the DNA. The chain employs TRDV2 and TRDJ1; D is unclear. Trimming cost V 0 bases and J 4 bases, with 11 bases left between them. The CDR3 length is 14 residues. Looked up from germline, CDR1 is GEAIGNYY and CDR2 is EKD. The CDR3 DNA follows: TGTGCCTGTGACACCGTGGAATTGGTCGATAAACTCATCTTT. It encodes CACDTVELVDKLIF.

This clone was observed at least ten times. The chain combines TRAV38-2/DV8 with TRDJ1; 13 bases map to TRDD3. The germline CDR1 and CDR2 sequences are TSESDYY and QEAYKQQN. The CDR3 covers 20 residues. V lost 0 bases, J lost 3 bases, and 14 bases stayed unmatched. The CDR3 spells CAYRSAFLHDWGIRPDKLIF. CDR3 sequence (DNA): TGTGCTTATAGGAGCGCCTTCCTACACGACTGGGGGATACGTCCCGATAAACTCATCTTT.

This clone came up many times. A far larger clone is one nucleotide away, so this likely arose from a read error. The CDR3 sequence is CACDKMGDTQADKLIF. DNA of the CDR3: TGTGCCTGTGACAAGATGGGGGATACGCAGGCCGATAAACTCATCTTT. This chain uses TRDV2 with TRDJ1; TRDD3 agrees at 11 bases. Germline CDR1 and CDR2: GEAIGNYY and EKD. V gave up 2 bases and J gave up 3 bases; unmatched junction bases: 7. This CDR3 is 16 amino acids long.

A word on this clone: One base separates it from a far larger clone, so it is likely a read error. Other DNA sequences from this sample encode an identical CDR3 as well. V gene TRDV2 combines with J gene TRDJ1; 9 bases align to TRDD3. CDR1 and CDR2 from the germline V gene are GEAIGNYY and EKD. CDR3 length: 17 amino acids. CDR3 DNA: TGTGCCTGTGACACCCTTACTGGGGGACCCTACACCGATAAACTGATCTTT. This gives the protein CACDTLTGGPYTDKLIF.

Only a few counts were recorded for this clone. TCRdb pairs this DNA with a much larger clone's protein that differs at residue 6, likely a read error; the protein shown was translated from the DNA. V usage is TRDV2 and J usage is TRDJ1, with 11 bases aligning to TRDD3. After removal of 0 bases from V and 2 bases from J, the junction contained 7 bases not matched to a gene. CDR3 length: 17 residues. CDR1 and CDR2 from the germline V gene are GEAIGNYY and EKD. The CDR3 DNA follows: TGTGCCTGTGACACCTTTGGGGGATACGCTGGGACCGATAAACTCATCTTT. This sequence encodes CACDTFGGYAGTDKLIF.